These 26 T cell receptor beta chains were sequenced from one sample in a study of regulatory T cells in long-lasting Graves disease. As for time point: newly diagnosed GD, antithyroid drugs for less than 3 months. Generation of the TCR library employed RNA extracted from PBMCs. iRepertoire HTBI primers and Arm-PCR of CDR3 regions built TCR beta libraries. Each CDR3 protein is one row after TCRdb ran MiXCR on the multiplex PCR reads. The table includes roughly 360,000 distinct CDR3 sequences, around 11% detected once. This sample was also put to use in a study of T cells in Graves' hyperthyroidism and ophthalmopathy.

The sample consisted of peripheral blood mononuclear cells (PBMCs), taken at new diagnosis, from a patient treated with antithyroid drugs. The receptors here all came from a woman aged 18 to 35 with Graves disease.

About this clonotype: Possible read error: a much larger clone is one base away. The chain recombines TRBV7-2 with TRBJ1-2; D is perhaps TRBD1 (6 bases). In germline, CDR1 is SGHTA, CDR2 FQGNSA. V lost 3 bases and J 7 bases, leaving 18 bases between the germline ends. CDR3 length: 15 amino acids. CDR3 sequence reads: CASSFIRGEDCGYTF. CDR3 nucleotide sequence: TGTGCCAGCAGCTTTATAAGGGGGGAGGACTGTGGCTACACCTTC.

The chain recombines TRBV5-1 with TRBJ2-1; D is perhaps TRBD1 (5 bases). This CDR3 has 15 residues. Germline assignment: CDR1 SGHRS and CDR2 YFSETQ. The V end was cut by 0 bases, the J end by 8 bases, with 15 bases between. The CDR3 nucleotides are TGCGCCAGCAGCTTGGGGGCAGGGCCTAGGTATGAGCAGTTCTTC. Its translation is CASSLGAGPRYEQFF. The full variable domain, in which reference TRBV5-1 and TRBJ2-1 provide the parts outside the CDR3, is KAGVTQTPRYLIKTRGQQVTLSCSPISGHRSVSWYQQTPGQGLQFLFEYFSETQRNKGNFPGRFSGRQFSNSRSEMNVSTLELGDSALYLCASSLGAGPRYEQFFGPGTRLTVL.

This clonotype came up many times. This chain links TRBV2 with TRBJ1-2, with TRBD1 matching 7 bases. V shed 4 bases and J 4 bases; nucleotides not matched to a gene: 6. This CDR3 spans 14 amino acids. Germline V CDR1 and CDR2: SNHLY, FYNNEI. CDR3 amino acids: CASSADRSSYGYTF. The CDR3 region has the DNA TGTGCCAGCAGTGCGGACAGGTCCTCCTATGGCTACACCTTC.

This clonotype was observed at least ten times. The chain employs TRBV18 and TRBJ2-7; perhaps TRBD1 as D (5 bases). CDR3 length equals 14 residues. Germline values: CDR1 KGHSH, CDR2 LQKENI. Trimming cost V 3 bases and J 0 bases, with 9 bases left between them. CDR3 in DNA: TGTGCCAGCTCACCCCGACAGACCTCCTACGAGCAGTACTTC. Its translation: CASSPRQTSYEQYF.

This clonotype was detected a few times. This sequence joins TRBV15 and TRBJ1-2; D is unresolved. Germline CDR1 and CDR2: LNHNV and YYDKDF (reference sequence). The CDR3 length is 16 residues. Trimming removed 1 base from V and 0 bases from J, with 12 bases in between. The CDR3 DNA reads as TGTGCCACCAGCAGAGTAACTCGACGCGCTAACTATGGCTACACCTTC. Translated: CATSRVTRRANYGYTF.

In its sample, this clonotype was seen a few times. The chain has TRBV4-3 and TRBJ2-2; D is unclear. V was clipped by 4 bases and J by 4 bases, with 13 bases between them. The germline V gene encodes CDR1 LGHNA and CDR2 YSLEER. This CDR3 has 15 residues. Here the CDR3 reads CASSRWGESTGELFF. In DNA, the CDR3 is TGCGCCAGCAGCCGGTGGGGTGAGAGCACCGGGGAGCTGTTTTTT.

The J gene is TRBJ2-3, the V gene TRBV10-3, with D unclear. V was cut by 8 bases and J by 0 bases, with 12 bases left in between. This CDR3 is built from 14 residues. CDR1 ENHRY and CDR2 SYGVKD come from the germline V gene. CDR3 protein: CAIRTESSTDTQYF. The CDR3 DNA sequence: TGTGCCATCCGTACCGAATCTAGCACAGATACGCAGTATTTT.

On this clonotype: A much larger clone is a single base away; this may be a read error. The gene calls are TRBV27 and TRBJ2-1; D is unresolved. The CDR3 is made up of 12 amino acids. Germline values: CDR1 MNHEY, CDR2 SMNVEV (reference sequence). The CDR3 here is CASSPVGNERFF. The CDR3 nucleotides are TGTGCCAGCAGTCCGGTCGGCAATGAGCGGTTCTTC.

The genes are TRBV29-1 and TRBJ2-1, with 8 nucleotides matching TRBD2. The V segment lost 5 bases and the J segment 5 bases; nucleotides outside the gene matches: 11. This CDR3 contains 15 residues. CDR1 SQVTM and CDR2 ANQGSEA come from the germline V gene. The chain's CDR3 is CSVRDIAGLHNEQFF. In DNA form, the CDR3 reads TGCAGCGTTCGAGATATAGCGGGACTCCACAATGAGCAGTTCTTC.

In this sample, this clonotype turned up many times. The chain employs TRBV12-3 or TRBV12-4 and TRBJ2-1; tentatively, D is TRBD2 (6 bases). This CDR3 is built from 16 residues. Trimming left V 5 bases short and J 0 bases short, with 14 bases between. The CDR3 DNA follows: TGTGCCAGCAGTCCCACTGGGGGGAGCTCCTACAATGAGCAGTTCTTC. Its protein is CASSPTGGSSYNEQFF.

This clonotype was recorded at least ten times. The genes are TRBV5-5 and TRBJ2-7; TRBD2 might be the D (6 bases). The CDR3 has 17 residues. V was shortened by 0 bases and J by 4 bases, with 20 bases between the two germline ends. Per the germline V gene, CDR1 is SGHKS and CDR2 is YYEKEE (reference sequence). The CDR3, as DNA: TGTGCCAGCAGCTTGGGGGCTGGGGGATTGGCGGGATACGAGCAGTACTTC. It codes for CASSLGAGGLAGYEQYF.

V usage is TRBV25-1 and J usage is TRBJ2-7; TRBD1 matches 8 bases. The germline V gene has CDR1 MGHDK and CDR2 SYGVNS. The CDR3 is 16 residues long. With 3 bases clipped from V and 3 bases from J, the junction kept 10 bases outside the gene matches. Here the CDR3 reads CASSERVTGAGYEQYF. CDR3 DNA: TGTGCCAGCAGTGAGAGAGTGACAGGGGCAGGCTACGAGCAGTACTTC.

This clonotype was observed many times. The chain recombines TRBV28 with TRBJ2-1, with D possibly being TRBD1 or TRBD2 (5 bases each). The V and J ends lost 6 bases and 7 bases respectively, with 10 bases between them. Germline V gives CDR1 MDHEN, CDR2 SYDVKM. The CDR3 is made up of 12 amino acids. CDR3 loop: CASRGWGNEQFF. The CDR3 DNA sequence: TGTGCCAGCAGGGGGTGGGGGAATGAGCAGTTCTTC.

This clonotype was seen many times. The genes are TRBV20-1 and TRBJ2-1; a weak D match, TRBD1 (5 bases). There are 14 residues in the CDR3. Looked up from germline, CDR1 is DFQATT and CDR2 is SNEGSKA (reference sequence). V dropped 4 bases and J dropped 4 bases, with 14 bases sitting between them. CDR3 loop: CSAIQGPSYNEQFF. For the CDR3, the DNA is TGCAGTGCTATCCAGGGTCCCTCTTACAATGAGCAGTTCTTC.

This clonotype was counted many times. The CDR3 DNA follows: TGCAGTGCTAGACTAGCGGGGGGCTCGAGCACAGATACGCAGTATTTT. Translated: CSARLAGGSSTDTQYF. The genes are TRBV20-1 and TRBJ2-3; 11 bases align to TRBD2. J lost 0 bases, V lost 2 bases, and 4 bases had no gene match. The CDR3 is 16 residues long. The germline gives CDR1 DFQATT, CDR2 SNEGSKA (reference sequence).

The genes are TRBV5-4 and TRBJ2-1; perhaps TRBD2 as D (6 bases). Germline V gene lookup returns CDR1 SGHNT and CDR2 YYREEE (reference sequence). V was pared by 3 bases and J by 6 bases, with 19 bases between. The CDR3 is 16 amino acids. The CDR3 DNA sequence: TGTGCCAGCAGCTCGGGGCTACTCACCGGGGGCAATGAGCAGTTCTTC. This codes for CASSSGLLTGGNEQFF.

This clonotype was seen repeatedly, ten times or more. This chain uses TRBV7-9 with TRBJ1-1; TRBD1 aligns across 8 bases. Germline lookup yields CDR1 SEHNR and CDR2 FQNEAQ (reference sequence). Losses at the gene ends were 5 bases for V and 4 bases for J; bases not matched to a gene: 6. This CDR3 spans 14 amino acids. The CDR3 bases are TGTGCCAGCAGCACGACCAGGGGGCGCACTGAAGCTTTCTTT. Amino acids: CASSTTRGRTEAFF.

This clonotype was detected many times. The chain is built from TRBV28 and TRBJ1-5; D remains unclear. Trimming took 7 bases from V and 0 from J, leaving 16 bases between them. There are 16 residues in the CDR3. The germline CDR1 and CDR2 sequences are MDHEN and SYDVKM. The CDR3 nucleotides read TGTGCCAGCATCCCAGAGGACCACGCTAGCAATCAGCCCCAGCATTTT. This gives the protein CASIPEDHASNQPQHF.

This clonotype occurred many times. J is TRBJ1-6 and V is TRBV28; tentatively, D is TRBD1 (6 bases). Trimming cost V 8 bases and J 1 base, with 12 bases left between them. Germline V gene data show CDR1 as MDHEN and CDR2 as SYDVKM. This CDR3 is built from 15 residues. The CDR3 loop reads CASQGGVSYNSPLHF. The CDR3 nucleotides read TGTGCCAGCCAAGGGGGGGTATCCTATAATTCACCCCTCCACTTT.

This clonotype has at least ten counts. The J gene is TRBJ2-7, the V gene TRBV20-1, with 10 bases matching TRBD2. The junction had 7 bases not matched to a gene; V was cut back by 6 bases and J by 2 bases. This CDR3 is 14 amino acids long. Looked up from germline, CDR1 is DFQATT and CDR2 is SNEGSKA (reference sequence). The CDR3 sequence is CSARTSGGPYEQYV. CDR3 DNA: TGCAGTGCGCGGACTAGCGGTGGTCCCTACGAGCAGTACGTC.

This clonotype occurred many times. This CDR3 is CASSLRGAGDGYTF. DNA for the CDR3: TGTGCCAGCAGCCTCAGGGGGGCGGGGGATGGCTACACCTTC. The chain couples TRBV27 to TRBJ1-2; 7 nucleotides align to TRBD1. The CDR3 totals 14 residues. V shed 6 bases and J 6 bases; nucleotides not matched to a gene: 10. The V gene's germline CDR1 is MNHEY and CDR2 SMNVEV (reference sequence).

V gene TRBV5-5 combines with J gene TRBJ2-1; D is unresolved. CDR3 length equals 15 residues. Germline-derived CDR1 and CDR2 are SGHKS and YYEKEE (reference sequence). Trimming cost V 4 bases and J 7 bases, with 18 bases left between them. Here the CDR3 DNA reads TGTGCCAGCAGCCTGTTGGGTATATCTTGGAATGAGCAGTTCTTC. Translated, it gives CASSLLGISWNEQFF.

This clonotype occurred many times. The chain couples TRBV9 to TRBJ2-7; 12 bases agree with TRBD2. The ends lost 1 base at V and 2 bases at J; junction bases unmatched: 7. There are 17 residues in the CDR3. The germline CDR1 and CDR2 sequences are SGDLS and YYNGEE. CDR3 region: CASSVSSTSGSAYEQYF. As DNA, the CDR3 is TGTGCCAGCAGCGTATCCTCGACTAGCGGGAGCGCCTACGAGCAGTACTTC.

At least ten counts were recorded for this clonotype. J is TRBJ2-1 and V is TRBV7-3; D is possibly TRBD1 or TRBD2 (6 bases each). Germline V gene sequence: CDR1 SGHTA, CDR2 FQGTGA. The CDR3 covers 13 residues. The V end was cut by 1 base, the J end by 15 bases, with 16 bases between. Here the CDR3 reads CASSLKGGAGPFF. The DNA for the CDR3 is TGTGCCAGCAGCTTAAAGGGGGGCGCGGGACCGTTCTTC.

In this sample, this clonotype turned up many times. The chain employs TRBV11-3 and TRBJ2-3; D tentatively reads TRBD1 or TRBD2 (6 bases each). CDR1 and CDR2 (germline): SGHNT, YENEEA. The CDR3 length is 13 residues. V lost 2 bases, J lost 6 bases, and 9 bases lay in between. For the CDR3, the DNA is TGTGCCAGCAGCTTAAGGGGGGATGATACGCAGTATTTT. Its translation: CASSLRGDDTQYF.

This clonotype came up many times. The J gene is TRBJ1-2, the V gene TRBV25-1, with D possibly being TRBD1 (5 bases). Germline CDR1 and CDR2: MGHDK and SYGVNS. With 2 bases removed from V and 1 base from J, the gap between germline ends came to 14 bases. The CDR3 is 16 amino acids. CDR3 loop: CASSEPLGGVNYGYTF. For the CDR3, the DNA is TGTGCCAGCAGTGAACCCCTCGGGGGGGTTAACTATGGCTACACCTTC.